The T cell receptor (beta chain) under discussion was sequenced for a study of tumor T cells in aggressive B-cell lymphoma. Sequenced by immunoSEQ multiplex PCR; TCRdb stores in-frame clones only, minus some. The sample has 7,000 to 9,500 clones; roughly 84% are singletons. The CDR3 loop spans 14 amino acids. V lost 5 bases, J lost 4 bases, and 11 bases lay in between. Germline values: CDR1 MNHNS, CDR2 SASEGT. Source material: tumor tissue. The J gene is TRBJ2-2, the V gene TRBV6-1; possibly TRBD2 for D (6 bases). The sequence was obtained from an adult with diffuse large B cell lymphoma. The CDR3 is CASSSRGSTGELFF. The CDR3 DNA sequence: TGTGCCAGCAGTTCACGGGGGAGCACCGGGGAGCTGTTTTTT.